This TCR beta chain was sequenced during a study of regulatory T cells in long-lasting Graves disease. Time point specified: persistent/refractory GD, antithyroid drugs over 5 years with positive TRAb. Generation of the TCR library employed RNA extracted from PBMCs. Whole-study findings and limits: Public clonotype sharing was higher in persistent than newly diagnosed patients. When disease was persistent, TRBV28, TRBJ1-2 and TRBJ2-5 were the favored segments.

The sample holds many counts of this clonotype. The target antigen is unknown. CDR3-region Arm-PCR and iRepertoire HTBI primers produced the TCR beta libraries. Original processing notes: Across the samples, identification revealed roughly 56 TRBV and more than 11 TRBJ segments. TCRdb used MiXCR to reprocess the multiplex PCR reads, holding one entry per CDR3 protein. It is TCRdb's table, rather than the study itself, that gives the V and J calls and clone size. This table has some 280,000 distinct CDR3 sequences, around 20% appearing once. The CDR3 consists of 15 residues. Per germline, CDR1 MDHEN and CDR2 SYDVKM. V shed 5 bases, J shed 10 bases, and the junction held 11 bases outside the gene matches.

The sequence was collected from a female donor with Graves disease. The sample in question was peripheral blood mononuclear cells (PBMCs), obtained when the disease was refractory, from a patient treated with antithyroid drugs. The genes are TRBV28 and TRBJ1-6; 7 bases are a match to TRBD1. CDR3 nucleotide sequence: TGTGCCAGCAGTCCGTACAGGGGATCATGGTCACCCCTCCACTTT. Protein sequence: CASSPYRGSWSPLHF.